A single sample is the source of the 28 T cell receptor beta chains below, sequenced in a study of T cells in Graves' hyperthyroidism and ophthalmopathy. RNA transcripts were the template for amplifying TCR beta CDR3 regions. HTBI primers drove first-round RT-PCR of the TCR CDR3. Via MiXCR, TCRdb re-called the multiplex PCR reads, giving one row per CDR3 protein. This sample has under 650,000 distinct CDR3 sequences, with around 15% found just once. The material sequenced was blood. These receptors were taken from a young woman with Graves' hyperthyroidism.

A few counts support this clonotype. The V gene is TRBV18, the J gene TRBJ2-3, with 7 bases lining up with TRBD2. Germline CDR1 and CDR2: KGHSH and LQKENI. This CDR3 spans 15 amino acids. The junction had 4 bases not matched to a gene; V was cut back by 2 bases and J by 2 bases. The CDR3 here is CASSPYAGVTDTQYF. The CDR3 DNA follows: TGTGCCAGCTCACCATATGCGGGAGTCACAGATACGCAGTATTTT.

Here the CDR3 reads CASSTDGNAYEQYF. The CDR3 coding sequence is TGTGCCAGTAGTACCGACGGGAACGCCTACGAGCAGTACTTC. V gene TRBV19 combines with J gene TRBJ2-7; D is possibly TRBD2 (5 bases). The CDR3 runs to 14 residues. Germline lookup yields CDR1 LNHDA and CDR2 SQIVND (reference sequence). V lost 4 bases to trimming and J lost 2 bases, with 12 bases between them.

This clonotype was picked up many times. The genes are TRBV10-1 and TRBJ2-7, with D possibly being TRBD1 or TRBD2 (5 bases each). The germline gives CDR1 WNHNN, CDR2 SYGVQD (reference sequence). The CDR3 has 13 residues. V gave up 0 bases and J gave up 5 bases, with 8 bases separating them. CDR3 sequence: CASSESMGDEQYF. CDR3 nucleotides: TGCGCCAGCAGTGAGTCGATGGGGGACGAGCAGTACTTC.

This clonotype has at least ten counts. This rearrangement joins TRBV5-1 to TRBJ2-3; 8 bases agree with TRBD2. Per germline, CDR1 SGHRS and CDR2 YFSETQ. This CDR3 contains 16 residues. V lost 0 bases and J lost 5; bases outside the gene matches: 8. The chain's CDR3 is CASSLASGSRIDTQYF. CDR3 bases: TGCGCCAGCAGCTTGGCAAGCGGGAGTAGGATAGATACGCAGTATTTT.

This clonotype was picked up many times. This sequence joins TRBV7-2 and TRBJ1-1; a weak D match, TRBD1 (5 bases). Germline CDR1 SGHTA, CDR2 FQGNSA. The CDR3 covers 14 residues. Trimming left V 7 bases short and J 4 bases short, with 16 bases between. CDR3 DNA sequence: TGTGCCAGCATCTCAGATAGGGGCGGCACTGAAGCTTTCTTT. Protein sequence: CASISDRGGTEAFF.

A word on this clonotype: The junction shows a germline mismatch at one end, possibly a read error. The J gene is TRBJ1-1, the V gene TRBV20-1, with a weak D call TRBD1 (6 bases). Germline V gene data show CDR1 as DFQATT and CDR2 as SNEGSKA (reference sequence). The CDR3 consists of 12 residues. In nucleotides, the CDR3 is TGCAGTGCTCAGGGGCCCAACACTGAAGCTTACTTT. This sequence encodes CSAQGPNTEAYF.

The sample holds a few counts of this clonotype. V is TRBV10-3 and J is TRBJ2-7; D remains unclear. Germline CDR1 reads ENHRY; CDR2 reads SYGVKD. The V and J ends lost 3 bases and 0 bases respectively, with 6 bases between them. CDR3 length: 13 residues. CDR3 region: CAISDISSYEQYF. In DNA form, the CDR3 reads TGTGCCATCAGTGACATTTCCTCCTACGAGCAGTACTTC.

The table lists this clonotype with many counts. The genes are TRBV28 and TRBJ2-3, with D possibly matching TRBD2 (6 bases). V lost 5 bases and J 6 bases, leaving 18 bases between the germline ends. The CDR3 has 15 residues. CDR1 is MDHEN and CDR2 is SYDVKM in the germline V gene. This CDR3 is CASSPLAESGDTQYF. The CDR3 DNA is TGTGCCAGCAGTCCCTTAGCGGAGTCGGGGGATACGCAGTATTTT. Filled out from reference TRBV28 and TRBJ2-3, the complete variable domain reads DVKVTQSSRYLVKRTGEKVFLECVQDMDHENMFWYRQDPGLGLRLIYFSYDVKMKEKGDIPEGYSVSREKKERFSLILESASTNQTSMYLCASSPLAESGDTQYFGPGTRLTVL.

This clonotype was detected only a few times. The chain carries TRBV9 and TRBJ2-7, with D possibly matching TRBD2 (5 bases). V lost 3 bases and J 9 bases, leaving 19 bases between the germline ends. The CDR3 runs 14 residues. In germline, CDR1 is SGDLS, CDR2 YYNGEE. The CDR3 sequence is CASSGTREPLRQYF. CDR3 in DNA: TGTGCCAGCAGCGGCACCCGGGAACCCTTGAGGCAGTACTTC.

This clonotype came up many times. This sequence joins TRBV2 and TRBJ1-1; D call uncertain. The CDR3 is 14 residues long. V lost 7 bases and J 6 bases, leaving 18 bases between the germline ends. CDR1 is SNHLY and CDR2 is FYNNEI in the germline V gene. CDR3 sequence (DNA): TGTGCCAGCACTTTCCGCGGCGTGCGCGCTGAAGCTTTCTTT. Amino acid sequence: CASTFRGVRAEAFF.

Points on this clonotype: A much larger clone sits a single nucleotide away, making a read error possible. J is TRBJ2-1 and V is TRBV20-1, with unresolved D. This CDR3 has 16 residues. CDR1 and CDR2 from the germline V gene are DFQATT and SNEGSKA (reference sequence). Trimming pared 0 bases from V and 3 bases from J, leaving 15 bases between. CDR3 protein: CSARDLLSSCYNEQFF. The CDR3 DNA reads TGCAGTGCTAGAGATCTTCTGTCAAGCTGCTACAATGAGCAGTTCTTC.

This clonotype was picked up many times. The V and J genes are TRBV2 and TRBJ2-2, with TRBD1 identical over 8 bases. Germline V gene data show CDR1 as SNHLY and CDR2 as FYNNEI. Losses at the gene ends were 4 bases for V and 5 bases for J; bases not matched to a gene: 6. This CDR3 is 15 amino acids long. This chain's CDR3 is CASSASTGGTGELFF. The CDR3 region has the DNA TGTGCCAGCAGTGCAAGTACAGGGGGAACCGGGGAGCTGTTTTTT.

About this clonotype: A much larger clone is a single base away; this may be a read error. The rearrangement joins TRBV6-2 or TRBV6-3 to TRBJ1-5; no definite D call. In germline, CDR1 is MNHEY, CDR2 SVGEGT. The CDR3 length is 13 residues. DNA for the CDR3: TGTGCCGGCAGAGACATTAGCAATCAGCCCCAGCATTTT. This encodes CAGRDISNQPQHF.

This clonotype was seen repeatedly, ten times or more. V is TRBV6-1 and J is TRBJ2-7; 8 bases fit TRBD1. V was clipped by 6 bases and J by 7 bases; unmatched bases: 5. The germline V gene encodes CDR1 MNHNS and CDR2 SASEGT. CDR3 length: 12 amino acids. DNA for the CDR3: TGTGCCAGCAGCACAGGGGGAAGGGAGCAGTACTTC. Protein product: CASSTGGREQYF.

In this sample, this clonotype turned up a few times. The rearrangement joins TRBV6-1 to TRBJ2-3; TRBD2 matches 7 bases. Germline-derived CDR1 and CDR2 are MNHNS and SASEGT. There are 15 residues in the CDR3. V was pared by 5 bases and J by 2 bases, with 7 bases of the junction left unmatched. The CDR3 coding sequence is TGTGCCAGCAGTATAGCGCGGGGGACCACAGATACGCAGTATTTT. Protein product: CASSIARGTTDTQYF.

This clonotype was seen at least ten times. The chain uses TRBV6-2 or TRBV6-3 and TRBJ2-1, with D hard to call. CDR3 length: 13 amino acids. Germline V gives CDR1 MNHEY, CDR2 SVGEGT. The ends were cut back, 0 bases at V and 4 bases at J, with 4 bases in the middle. CDR3 amino acids: CASSYSRYNEQFF. The CDR3 region has the DNA TGTGCCAGCAGTTACTCCCGGTACAATGAGCAGTTCTTC.

This clonotype was observed a few times. This rearrangement joins TRBV30 to TRBJ2-2, with 10 bases fitting TRBD2. The junction had 7 bases not matched to a gene; V was cut back by 8 bases and J by 1 base. Germline assignment: CDR1 GTSNPN and CDR2 SVGIG (reference sequence). This CDR3 has 15 amino acids. CDR3: CALSRLAGNTGELFF. In nucleotides, the CDR3 is TGTGCCCTAAGCCGACTAGCGGGGAACACCGGGGAGCTGTTTTTT.

In the case of this clonotype: A much larger clone sits a single nucleotide away, making a read error possible. The chain carries TRBV30 and TRBJ2-7; 8 bases are shared with TRBD2. The V gene's germline CDR1 is GTSNPN and CDR2 SVGIG (reference sequence). This CDR3 has 14 amino acids. The CDR3 loop is CAWSAGGYPYGQYF. The CDR3 DNA is TGTGCCTGGAGTGCGGGAGGGTACCCCTACGGGCAGTACTTC.

This clonotype showed up just once. V gene TRBV5-5 combines with J gene TRBJ1-5; no clear D. Germline V gene sequence: CDR1 SGHKS, CDR2 YYEKEE (reference sequence). Trimming removed 4 bases from V and 2 bases from J, with 19 bases in between. The CDR3 covers 17 residues. CDR3 nucleotides: TGTGCCAGCAGCCCCGAGGTTGGCCATTGGGGCAATCAGCCCCAGCATTTT. Its translation is CASSPEVGHWGNQPQHF.

At least ten counts were recorded for this clonotype. The chain combines TRBV6-1 with TRBJ1-2, with 7 bases matching TRBD1. The CDR3 sequence is 15 residues long. Per the germline V gene, CDR1 is MNHNS and CDR2 is SASEGT. The trim removed 6 bases at V and 7 bases at J, leaving 14 bases unmatched. The CDR3 sequence: CASRDNMTGKIGYTF. CDR3 DNA sequence: TGTGCCAGCAGAGATAACATGACAGGGAAGATTGGCTACACCTTC.

This chain links TRBV20-1 with TRBJ1-5; TRBD1 matches at 11 bases. CDR1 is DFQATT and CDR2 is SNEGSKA in the germline V gene (reference sequence). This CDR3 has 19 residues. After removal of 6 bases from V and 2 bases from J, the junction contained 18 bases not matched to a gene. The chain's CDR3 is CSAETPGTGGRRGNQPQHF. CDR3 nucleotide sequence: TGCAGTGCCGAGACACCCGGGACAGGGGGAAGGAGGGGCAATCAGCCCCAGCATTTT.

CDR3 amino acids: CASSIAPGTSGIGELFF. The CDR3 region has the DNA TGTGCCAGTAGTATAGCCCCCGGGACTAGCGGGATCGGGGAGCTGTTTTTT. This chain links TRBV19 with TRBJ2-2, with 13 bases aligning to TRBD2. This CDR3 has 17 amino acids. The V segment lost 1 base and the J segment 7 bases; nucleotides outside the gene matches: 6. The germline gives CDR1 LNHDA, CDR2 SQIVND (reference sequence).

This clonotype was seen more than once but under ten times. The chain couples TRBV6-5 to TRBJ2-4, with 9 bases fitting TRBD1. V trimming: 2 bases; J trimming: 6 bases; junction bases outside the gene matches: 5. Germline CDR1 is MNHEY and CDR2 is SVGAGI. This CDR3 region has 15 residues. In DNA form, the CDR3 reads TGTGCCAGCAGTTACGGCGGGACAGGGATAAACATTCAGTACTTC. Its protein product is CASSYGGTGINIQYF.

The J gene is TRBJ2-1, the V gene TRBV7-2; 7 bases are shared with TRBD1. Germline V gene sequence: CDR1 SGHTA, CDR2 FQGNSA. V was clipped by 5 bases and J by 16 bases; unmatched bases: 14. CDR3 length equals 13 residues. The CDR3 here is CASSNKGALDDFF. The CDR3 nucleotides are TGTGCCAGCAGCAATAAGGGGGCGCTGGACGATTTCTTC.

This clonotype was picked up many times. V usage is TRBV10-3 and J usage is TRBJ2-4, with TRBD2 identical over 7 bases. V shed 2 bases and J 8 bases; nucleotides not matched to a gene: 12. Germline-derived CDR1 and CDR2 are ENHRY and SYGVKD. The CDR3 sequence is 16 residues long. The CDR3 DNA sequence: TGTGCCATCAGTGAGACGGGAGGATGGGCTCCGGACATTCAGTACTTC. The encoded protein is CAISETGGWAPDIQYF.

The rearrangement links TRBV20-1 to TRBJ2-2; TRBD2 aligns across 14 bases. The CDR3 spans 16 residues. Looked up from germline, CDR1 is DFQATT and CDR2 is SNEGSKA (reference sequence). V gave up 2 bases and J gave up 5 bases; unmatched junction bases: 4. CDR3 sequence: CSARPGLAGETGELFF. DNA for the CDR3: TGCAGTGCTAGACCGGGACTAGCGGGAGAAACCGGGGAGCTGTTTTTT.

This clonotype was recorded at least ten times. V and J are TRBV20-1 and TRBJ1-1; no reliable D call. The germline gives CDR1 DFQATT, CDR2 SNEGSKA (reference sequence). The length of the CDR3 is 13 residues. Trimming left V 0 bases short and J 3 bases short, with 8 bases between. CDR3 amino acids: CSAREDGHTEAFF. CDR3 sequence (DNA): TGCAGTGCTAGAGAAGACGGGCACACTGAAGCTTTCTTT.

The chain uses TRBV5-1 and TRBJ2-1, with D possibly being TRBD1 (5 bases). This CDR3 is built from 15 residues. Trimming took 3 bases from V and 6 from J, leaving 16 bases between them. Germline V gives CDR1 SGHRS, CDR2 YFSETQ. The CDR3 loop reads CASSSSARQFNEQFF. CDR3 nucleotides: TGCGCCAGCAGCTCGAGTGCCCGACAGTTCAATGAGCAGTTCTTC.